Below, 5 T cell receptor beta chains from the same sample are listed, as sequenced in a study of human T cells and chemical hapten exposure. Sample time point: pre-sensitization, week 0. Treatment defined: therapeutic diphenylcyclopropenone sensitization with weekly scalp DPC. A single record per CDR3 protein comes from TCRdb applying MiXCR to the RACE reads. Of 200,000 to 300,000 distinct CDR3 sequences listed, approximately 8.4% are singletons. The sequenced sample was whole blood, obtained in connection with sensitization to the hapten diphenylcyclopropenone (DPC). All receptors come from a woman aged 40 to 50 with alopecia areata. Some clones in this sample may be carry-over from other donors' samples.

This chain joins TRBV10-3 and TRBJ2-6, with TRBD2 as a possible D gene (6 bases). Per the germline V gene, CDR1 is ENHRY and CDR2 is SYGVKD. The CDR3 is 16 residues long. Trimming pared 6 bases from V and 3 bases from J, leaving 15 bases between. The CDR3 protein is CAIRPRRGGGANVLTF. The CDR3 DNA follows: TGTGCCATCAGACCCCGGAGGGGCGGTGGGGCCAACGTCCTGACTTTC.

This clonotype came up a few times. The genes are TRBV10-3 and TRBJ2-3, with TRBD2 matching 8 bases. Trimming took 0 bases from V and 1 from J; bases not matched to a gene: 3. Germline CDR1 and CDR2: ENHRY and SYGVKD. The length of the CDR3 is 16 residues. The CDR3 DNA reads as TGTGCCATCAGTGAGTCTAGCGGGGTTGGCACAGATACGCAGTATTTT. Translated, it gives CAISESSGVGTDTQYF.

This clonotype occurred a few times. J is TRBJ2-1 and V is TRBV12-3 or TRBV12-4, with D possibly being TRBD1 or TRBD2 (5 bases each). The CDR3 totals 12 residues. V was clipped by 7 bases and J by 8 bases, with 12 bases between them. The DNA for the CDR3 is TGTGCCAGCACCTTCTTGGGGGATGAGCAGTTCTTC. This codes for CASTFLGDEQFF.

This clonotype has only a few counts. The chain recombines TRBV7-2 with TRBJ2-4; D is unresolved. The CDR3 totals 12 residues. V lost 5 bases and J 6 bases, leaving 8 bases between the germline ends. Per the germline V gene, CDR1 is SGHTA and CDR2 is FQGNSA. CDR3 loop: CASSQDGNIQYF. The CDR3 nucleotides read TGTGCCAGCAGCCAAGACGGAAACATTCAGTACTTC.

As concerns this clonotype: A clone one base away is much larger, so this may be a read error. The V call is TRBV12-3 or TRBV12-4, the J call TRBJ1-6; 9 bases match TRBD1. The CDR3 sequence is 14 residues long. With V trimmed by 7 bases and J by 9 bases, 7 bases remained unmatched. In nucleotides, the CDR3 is TGTGCCAGCAATGAACAGGGGGCATCTTCACCCCTCCACTTT. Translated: CASNEQGASSPLHF.